Listed below are T cell receptor beta chains from one sample, sequenced in a study of cytomegalovirus exposure and HLA in healthy donors. Profiling relied on immunoSEQ multiplex PCR, and the TCRdb table lists in-frame clones only, not all of them. Here the sample spans approximately 160,000 clones, under 90% being singletons. Sequencing was carried out using PBMCs. Receptors were obtained from a man in his thirties or forties in good health and CMV-seropositive. Each CDR3 is given with its conserved first and last residue. D genes are given only for firm matches. Clone size is not always given. Where it is, it says once, few, many or a class for expanded clones.

NA	TRBD2	16	TRBV27	TRBJ2-2	CASKSLAGANTGELFF	TGTGCCAGCAAATCATTAGCGGGAGCGAACACCGGGGAGCTGTTTTTT
few	TRBD1	15	TRBV7-9	TRBJ1-5	CASSKLDREGQPQHF	TGTGCCAGCAGCAAATTGGACAGGGAGGGACAGCCCCAGCATTTT
NA	TRBD1	15	TRBV2	TRBJ1-2	CASSEEVRGVYGYTF	TGTGCCAGCAGTGAAGAGGTCAGGGGGGTCTATGGCTACACCTTC
NA	TRBD1	15	TRBV19	TRBJ2-5	CASSMAYRGQETQYF	TGTGCCAGTAGTATGGCTTACAGGGGACAAGAGACCCAGTACTTC
NA	TRBD1	18	TRBV5-1	TRBJ2-7	CASSLGLGGQGVSYEQYF	TGCGCCAGCAGCTTGGGATTAGGTGGACAGGGGGTTTCCTACGAGCAGTACTTC
once	TRBD1	15	TRBV7-9	TRBJ2-7	CASSPDRGKNYEQYF	TGTGCCAGCAGCCCGGACAGGGGGAAAAACTACGAGCAGTACTTC
NA	TRBD2	13	TRBV29-1	TRBJ2-3	CSFARLAGDTQYF	TGCAGCTTTGCCCGACTAGCGGGGGATACGCAGTATTTT
NA	NA	15	TRBV4-1	TRBJ1-6	CASSQGAGGESPLHF	TGCGCCAGCAGCCAGGGGGCGGGGGGCGAATCACCCCTCCACTTT
NA	NA	16	TRBV4-2	TRBJ1-4	CASSQARGREGLELFF	TGTGCCAGCAGCCAAGCCCGGGGCAGGGAGGGCCTAGAACTGTTTTTT
NA	TRBD1	16	TRBV5-1	TRBJ2-7	CASSSQLGQGYYEQYF	TGCGCCAGCAGCTCACAGCTCGGACAGGGGTACTACGAGCAGTACTTC
NA	NA	14	TRBV28	TRBJ1-3	CASSFQGSGNTIYF	TGTGCCAGCAGTTTCCAGGGATCTGGAAACACCATATATTTT
NA	TRBD1	17	TRBV7-9	TRBJ1-1	CSSSTNLQGAADMKAFF	TGTTCCAGCAGCACTAATCTACAGGGGGCGGCGGATATGAAAGCTTTCTTT
NA	TRBD2	18	TRBV5-1	TRBJ2-1	CASSWTSGGARLLDEQFF	TGCGCCAGCAGCTGGACTAGCGGGGGGGCTCGTTTATTGGATGAGCAGTTCTTC
NA	TRBD1	14	TRBV7-2	TRBJ2-3	CASSSGQGTDTQYF	TGTGCCAGCAGCTCGGGACAGGGCACAGATACGCAGTATTTT
NA	NA	12	TRBV7-9	TRBJ1-2	CASSPKSYGYTF	TGTGCCAGCAGCCCAAAGAGCTATGGCTACACCTTC